The 24 T cell receptor beta chains reported below all come from one sample, sequenced in a study of T cells after yellow fever vaccination. TCRdb re-called the 5' RACE reads through MiXCR, storing one row per CDR3 protein. The sample shows hundreds of thousands of distinct CDR3 sequences, around 12% of them seen only once. Material: CD4+ T cells sorted from PBMCs, obtained 15 days after the yellow fever booster vaccination. These receptors came from a young man who received the YFV17D yellow fever vaccine.

The V gene is TRBV5-6, the J gene TRBJ2-1; no reliable D call. V lost 2 bases to trimming and J lost 2 bases, with 5 bases between them. CDR1 is SGHDT and CDR2 is YYEEEE in the germline V gene. The CDR3 has 13 residues. CDR3 nucleotide sequence: TGTGCCAGCAGCTTCAGGCCCTACAATGAGCAGTTCTTC. Translated: CASSFRPYNEQFF.

This clonotype was seen only a few times. The chain joins TRBV18 to TRBJ2-7, with TRBD2 matching 9 bases. CDR3 length: 15 residues. The V gene end was trimmed by 4 bases and the J gene end by 0 bases; junction bases not matched to a gene: 4. Germline values: CDR1 KGHSH, CDR2 LQKENI. The CDR3 protein is CASSHSGGDSYEQYF. The CDR3 DNA sequence: TGTGCCAGCTCACATAGCGGGGGCGACTCCTACGAGCAGTACTTC.

This chain uses TRBV27 with TRBJ2-7, with D possibly matching TRBD1 (5 bases). Per germline, CDR1 MNHEY and CDR2 SMNVEV (reference sequence). V lost 6 bases to trimming and J lost 2 bases, with 14 bases between them. The CDR3 runs to 14 residues. CDR3 DNA sequence: TGTGCCAGCAGGGCCCGGTTAGGGGCCTACGAGCAGTACTTC. This sequence encodes CASRARLGAYEQYF.

The chain employs TRBV4-2 and TRBJ2-3, with 10 positions matching TRBD2. This CDR3 spans 16 amino acids. Germline V gene sequence: CDR1 LGHNA, CDR2 YNFKEQ. The ends lost 4 bases at V and 6 bases at J; junction bases unmatched: 10. DNA for the CDR3: TGTGCCAGCAGCCCGGGGATCGTGACTAGCGGGGATACGCAGTATTTT. Encoded protein: CASSPGIVTSGDTQYF.

The V and J genes are TRBV11-2 and TRBJ1-2; D possibly corresponds to TRBD1 (5 bases). V was clipped by 6 bases and J by 0 bases, with 8 bases between them. CDR1 and CDR2 (germline): SGHAT, FQNNGV. The CDR3 extends over 13 amino acids. The CDR3 DNA is TGTGCCAGCAGACCGACAGCTAACTATGGCTACACCTTC. It translates to CASRPTANYGYTF.

A few counts support this clonotype. This rearrangement joins TRBV6-2 or TRBV6-3 to TRBJ2-3; TRBD1 is a possible D gene (6 bases). Trimming left V 6 bases short and J 7 bases short, with 14 bases between. CDR3 length: 13 amino acids. CDR1 and CDR2 (germline): MNHEY, SVGEGT. The CDR3 coding sequence is TGTGCCAGCAGACCAGGACAGCCAAATACGCAGTATTTT. Translating it yields CASRPGQPNTQYF.

This chain links TRBV5-1 with TRBJ2-5, with no clear D. This CDR3 comprises 14 residues. V gave up 0 bases and J gave up 4 bases, with 10 bases separating them. Germline lookup yields CDR1 SGHRS and CDR2 YFSETQ. DNA for the CDR3: TGCGCCAGCAGCTTGGATTTGTCTTCAGAGACCCAGTACTTC. Protein product: CASSLDLSSETQYF.

In its sample, this clonotype was seen a few times. The chain has TRBV7-2 and TRBJ2-5; TRBD2 matches at 14 bases. Germline V CDR1 and CDR2: SGHTA, FQGNSA. This CDR3 has 14 residues. The V segment lost 5 bases and the J segment 8 bases; nucleotides outside the gene matches: 4. The CDR3 is CASSIGTSGGTQYF. Written as DNA, the CDR3 is TGTGCCAGCAGCATCGGGACTAGCGGGGGTACCCAGTACTTC.

This clonotype showed up many times. The chain couples TRBV4-2 to TRBJ2-7; D not resolved. V gave up 1 base and J gave up 7 bases, with 14 bases separating them. The germline V gene encodes CDR1 LGHNA and CDR2 YNFKEQ. The CDR3 has 14 residues. For the CDR3, the DNA is TGTGCCAGCAGCCAAGCACCGGCTCTGGGTGAGCAGTACTTC. Residues: CASSQAPALGEQYF.

CDR3 sequence: CSAAWGPTNTDTQYF. The CDR3 region has the DNA TGCAGTGCCGCCTGGGGTCCAACAAACACAGATACGCAGTATTTT. This chain connects TRBV20-1 to TRBJ2-3; no clear D. The CDR3 runs 15 residues. V gave up 6 bases and J gave up 2 bases, with 18 bases separating them. Germline lookup yields CDR1 DFQATT and CDR2 SNEGSKA (reference sequence).

The table lists this clonotype with many counts. The rearrangement joins TRBV29-1 to TRBJ1-1, with TRBD1 as a possible D gene (5 bases). Trimming pared 7 bases from V and 5 bases from J, leaving 14 bases between. The germline gives CDR1 SQVTM, CDR2 ANQGSEA. This CDR3 is built from 12 residues. The CDR3 nucleotides read TGCAGCGGTTTCATGCGGGGGACTGAAGCTTTCTTT. It encodes CSGFMRGTEAFF.

This clonotype turned up a few times. This chain links TRBV5-1 with TRBJ1-4, with a tentative D call TRBD1 (5 bases). This CDR3 spans 18 amino acids. V was pared by 3 bases and J by 0 bases, with 18 bases between. Per germline, CDR1 SGHRS and CDR2 YFSETQ. The DNA of the CDR3 is TGCGCCAGCAGCTCCTATTGGGGACCAACCACAACTAATGAAAAACTGTTTTTT. Its protein product is CASSSYWGPTTTNEKLFF.

This clonotype was counted between two and nine times. The genes are TRBV7-2 and TRBJ2-1; the D is unclear. V lost 4 bases, J lost 9 bases, and 10 bases lay in between. Germline-derived CDR1 and CDR2 are SGHTA and FQGNSA. CDR3 size: 12 residues. The CDR3 sequence is CASSYLLSEQFF. The CDR3 nucleotides are TGTGCCAGCAGCTACCTTTTGAGTGAGCAGTTCTTC.

This clonotype was picked up a small number of times. This chain links TRBV27 with TRBJ2-4; possibly TRBD1 for D (5 bases). Germline V gene sequence: CDR1 MNHEY, CDR2 SMNVEV (reference sequence). Trimming left V 2 bases short and J 0 bases short, with 14 bases between. The CDR3 consists of 17 residues. The CDR3 DNA follows: TGTGCCAGCAGTTTACGTGCGGACATTCTAGCCAAAAACATTCAGTACTTC. As protein: CASSLRADILAKNIQYF.

This chain joins TRBV20-1 and TRBJ1-4; D unclear. CDR3 size: 14 residues. In germline, CDR1 is DFQATT, CDR2 SNEGSKA (reference sequence). V was trimmed by 6 bases and J by 5 bases, leaving 16 bases between them. The CDR3 coding sequence is TGCAGTGCCACGCGCTGGGAAAACAATGAAAAACTGTTTTTT. It translates to CSATRWENNEKLFF.

This clonotype was detected a few times. This sequence joins TRBV6-1 and TRBJ1-1; D perhaps matches TRBD1 (5 bases). The V gene lost 2 bases and the J gene lost 7 bases, with 11 bases spanning the gap. CDR1 is MNHNS, CDR2 SASEGT, per germline. This CDR3 region has 13 residues. CDR3 in amino acids: CASSESGPYEAFF. CDR3 DNA: TGTGCCAGCAGTGAATCGGGACCCTATGAAGCTTTCTTT.

This rearrangement joins TRBV7-2 to TRBJ2-5; 8 nucleotides align to TRBD2. V lost 2 bases, J lost 3 bases, and 14 bases stayed unmatched. This CDR3 has 18 amino acids. Germline loops: CDR1 SGHTA, CDR2 FQGNSA. In nucleotides, the CDR3 is TGTGCCAGCAGCTTATTCTCGGTAGGACTAGCCCTTAAAGAGACCCAGTACTTC. It codes for CASSLFSVGLALKETQYF. Based on the CDR3 plus reference TRBV7-2 and TRBJ2-5, the full variable domain is GAGVSQSPSNKVTEKGKDVELRCDPISGHTALYWYRQSLGQGLEFLIYFQGNSAPDKSGLPSDRFSAERTGGSVSTLTIQRTQQEDSAVYLCASSLFSVGLALKETQYFGPGTRLLVL.

This clonotype was detected a few times. The V gene is TRBV11-2, the J gene TRBJ1-1; no definite D call. Germline CDR1 and CDR2: SGHAT and FQNNGV. The CDR3 is 15 amino acids. V lost 2 bases, J lost 0 bases, and 10 bases lay in between. The CDR3 reads CASSLYATLNTEAFF. The CDR3 region has the DNA TGTGCCAGCAGCTTATATGCGACCTTGAACACTGAAGCTTTCTTT.

This sequence joins TRBV20-1 and TRBJ2-7; TRBD1 aligns across 9 bases. This CDR3 has 15 residues. The ends lost 6 bases at V and 3 bases at J; junction bases unmatched: 12. Germline loops: CDR1 DFQATT, CDR2 SNEGSKA (reference sequence). The CDR3 DNA is TGCAGTGCCCGAGACCACCGGGACAGGGTCTACGAGCAGTACTTC. Protein: CSARDHRDRVYEQYF.

This clonotype was detected only a few times. V and J are TRBV15 and TRBJ2-5; a weak D match, TRBD1 (6 bases). Germline lookup yields CDR1 LNHNV and CDR2 YYDKDF (reference sequence). The CDR3 extends over 12 amino acids. The ends were cut back, 8 bases at V and 2 bases at J, with 9 bases in the middle. Here the CDR3 DNA reads TGTGCCACCGGGGGCTTTCAAGAGACCCAGTACTTC. This encodes CATGGFQETQYF.

This clonotype was picked up a small number of times. The V gene is TRBV4-3, the J gene TRBJ1-2; the D gene is possibly TRBD1 (6 bases). CDR1 LGHNA and CDR2 YSLEER come from the germline V gene. V lost 4 bases and J lost 7, with 19 bases in between. This CDR3 contains 15 residues. The CDR3: CASSRGPGQPPGYTF. The CDR3 bases are TGCGCCAGCAGCCGGGGACCTGGACAGCCTCCTGGCTACACCTTC.

This clonotype showed up many times. This chain links TRBV12-3 or TRBV12-4 with TRBJ2-4; TRBD1 or TRBD2 may be the D gene (6 bases each). V shed 5 bases and J shed 3 bases, with 11 bases lying between them. The CDR3 is 14 residues long. CDR3 protein: CASSLGGGKNIQYF. The CDR3 DNA follows: TGTGCCAGCAGTCTAGGGGGAGGCAAAAACATTCAGTACTTC.

This clonotype was detected only a few times. This chain joins TRBV7-2 and TRBJ2-3; 7 nucleotides match TRBD1. The CDR3 has 16 residues. V shed 5 bases and J 3 bases; nucleotides not matched to a gene: 11. Germline V lookup: CDR1 SGHTA, CDR2 FQGNSA. The CDR3 DNA is TGTGCCAGCAGCCGACGACAGGGCTTAGGTACAGATACGCAGTATTTT. This codes for CASSRRQGLGTDTQYF.

This clonotype came up a few times. For the CDR3, the DNA is TGCAGTGCTAAAGGGTTGGGGAACCAAGAGACCCAGTACTTC. It translates to CSAKGLGNQETQYF. The chain joins TRBV20-1 to TRBJ2-5; D not certain. This CDR3 contains 14 residues. The V end was cut by 4 bases, the J end by 0 bases, with 12 bases between. Germline CDR1 is DFQATT and CDR2 is SNEGSKA (reference sequence).